This T cell receptor (beta chain) was captured by sequencing in a study of cytomegalovirus exposure and HLA in healthy donors (dated by TCRdb to about 2017). A note on the overall study: According to an earlier analysis of 587 of the donors, 150 million to 200 million T cells yielded 117 million unique TCR beta sequences and about 300 Gb of sequence data. An early release covering 550 to 700 HLA-typed donors comprised about 300 gigabases of sequencing data and around 85 million unique TCR sequences. Among the roughly 390 genotyped donors, around 81% belonged to the genetic ancestry cluster associated with self-reported Caucasian donors. The study aimed to test whether cataloging public T cell receptors could reveal signatures of past pathogen exposure. Using immunosequencing, the study profiled T cell repertoires from around 670 subjects and related those repertoires to cytomegalovirus serostatus. Along with the approximately 620-subject first cohort, a separate validation cohort of 120 different subjects was used. The study combined high-throughput TCR immunosequencing, statistical association of individual TCRs with disease status, and machine learning to predict cytomegalovirus infection status. A later analysis re-examined previously published TCR beta repertoires from about 670 donors and added high-resolution HLA genotyping to investigate patterns of TCR occurrence. Rather than using new phenotypic data, the later analysis identified candidate immune exposures from TCR beta sequences and from how often those sequences occurred across donors. In an earlier analysis of roughly 600 of the donors, high-throughput TCR beta sequencing was used to judge whether each TCR beta V gene segment behaved as functional or pseudogenic. Donor age, sex, ethnicity and CMV serostatus were compiled together with the repertoire data. Genome-wide SNP genotypes for about 65% of the 666 donors were used in a later genetic analysis, which treated that subset as a discovery cohort. All discovery cohort repertoires had been generated using a single sequencing platform. HLA typing covered class I and class II loci at four-digit resolution. Typing coverage varied by locus: 629-630 donors for A, B, C, DRB1 and DQB1; approximately 560 for DQA1; approximately 610 for DPA1; around 490 for DPB1. A handful of DR-DQ haplotypes were handled as single units for association and clustering because linkage in the cohort was strong. Among about 400 genotyped donors of the cohort, an average of roughly 230,000 unique TCR beta nucleotide sequences was sequenced per donor, of which approximately 19% were non-productive.

Reading from cysteine to phenylalanine, the CDR3 counts 14 amino acids. Just CDR3 DNA is preserved here, 42 bases in frame from base 1. The germline V gene (reference sequence) supplies CDR1 LNHDA and CDR2 SQIVND. V is reduced by 5 bases and J by 0 bases, leaving a spacing of 5 bases between them. As for this clone: The antigen it binds to is not known. Per-base quality was not reported, and no clone a single base away is much larger than it.

Paper-wide results and their limitations: In a later analysis, HLA-associated TCR beta chains showed more clonal expansion and lower generation probabilities than non-associated chains that were equally common. Strong co-occurrence of HLA alleles, especially DR and DQ, made assigning TCR associations to individual alleles difficult. A cluster of highly shared sequence variants was judged likely to be a technical artifact of the sequencing pipeline. The study gave a list of about 170 TCR beta chains associated with cytomegalovirus. According to a later genetic analysis, donors in an Asian-associated ancestry cluster had fewer N-insertions in productive TCRs than the approximately 650-donor mean. An earlier analysis of around 600 of the donors showed that most TCR beta V segments appeared in productive rearrangements either about 87% or about 30% of the time, which broadly matched IMGT annotations. CMV serostatus was the only immune exposure information available for the cohort. A further reported finding was that TCR beta sequences accurately predicted the HLA-A and HLA-B alleles for most subjects in the first cohort. Some IMGT-functional V segments, including TRBV6-2 and TRBV6-3, could not be told apart with the 87-base-pair reads, so those segments were excluded. In a later genetic analysis, a missense DCLRE1C variant was associated with V-gene and J-gene trimming of TCR beta chains, and the association was replicated in an independent cohort. At a false discovery rate of 0.05, a later analysis linked 15,000 to 20,000 TCR beta sequences to specific HLA alleles. Around 16 rarely observed V segments, including chromosome 9 orphons, were excluded from the earlier analysis of some 590 of the donors because counts were too low. This cohort had only TCR beta chains sequenced, and the lack of alpha or paired-chain data limited which features could be detected. Roughly uniform sequencing depth across donors was assumed in presence/absence analyses, although this assumption may not hold. The authors suggested that the approach could potentially be generalized to other disease states and immunological phenotypes. Linkage disequilibrium might explain the correlated functional status among segregating V segments, but an unknown experimental factor could not be excluded. Because HLA typing was unavailable for some donors at each locus, only the typed subset was used in association tests. In a later analysis, TCR association rates were found to vary across HLA loci, with the most associated TCRs seen for DRB1 alleles and the fewest for HLA-C alleles. In vitro tests confirmed that three of the cytomegalovirus-associated TCR beta chains recognize cytomegalovirus antigens. Across donors, most TCR sequences were observed very rarely, whereas some public TCRs were present in many individuals. Several of the top co-occurrence clusters appeared to be linked to parvovirus B19, influenza, CMV and Epstein-Barr virus, according to a later analysis. According to a later analysis, most CMV-associated TCR beta chains appeared to be HLA-restricted, and the HLA associations seemed to be driven largely by CMV exposure. In both the original and validation cohorts, the classifier was reported to diagnose cytomegalovirus status with high specificity and sensitivity.

In total, approximately 610 healthy bone marrow donors made up the cohort. At the time of sampling, all cohort members were nominally healthy, though unrecorded immune exposures were likely present. The donor tested CMV seropositive, placing the donor among the 289 seropositive members of the cohort. A peripheral blood sample was collected from each donor, and TCR beta sequencing was performed on peripheral blood mononuclear cells. The Qiagen DNeasy Blood Extraction Kit was used to extract genomic DNA from the blood cell samples. Library generation was performed with the immunoSEQ multiplex PCR assay. For the multiplex PCR, a mixture combining 60 forward primers for TCR Vbeta segments and 13 reverse primers for TCR Jbeta segments was used. A multiplex PCR assay on genomic DNA amplified the CDR3 region of rearranged TCR beta genes. The Illumina HiSeq System was used to sequence the amplified TCR beta libraries as 87-base-pair reads. The original methods were these. A later analysis tallied 70 million to 100 million unique TCR beta chains across the 666 repertoires, and some 10 million of those chains were shared by two or more donors. To remove PCR and sequencing errors, raw reads were error-corrected and collapsed into unique sequences using a nearest-neighbor algorithm that merged closely related sequences. CDR3 sequences were aligned to IMGT reference sequences to assign V, D and J gene segments. For a sequence to be retained, a match of at least six nucleotides was required to both a V gene segment and a J gene segment. A rearrangement counted as productive if the CDR3 had no stop codons and remained in frame with V and J, and every other rearrangement counted as non-productive. Following IMGT convention, CDR3 was defined as the stretch from the second conserved V-encoded cysteine up to the conserved J-encoded phenylalanine. Sequences without an unambiguous match to a single V gene segment were excluded from the earlier analysis of 500 to 700 of the donors. In an earlier analysis of some 590 of the donors, V segments were called functional above 56.7% productive rearrangements and were called segregating when the between-donor standard deviation exceeded 5%. To diagnose cytomegalovirus status from the catalog of TCR beta chain sequences, a statistical classification framework was built. In a later analysis, TCR nucleotide sequences were compared against IMGT/GENE-DB human TR gene sequences so that V and J genes could be assigned. The TCRdist pipeline was used in a later analysis to assign CDR3 sequences and most-parsimonious VDJ recombination scenarios. A later analysis defined each TCR beta chain by its CDR3 amino acid sequence plus V-gene family, and excluded reads lacking a unique V-gene family. As a way to deal with suspected cross-contamination and a sequencing artifact, a later analysis dropped hundreds of nucleotide sequences that were highly shared and had low generation probability. In a later analysis, a clonal expansion index was calculated for each public chain from normalized within-repertoire ranks of inferred template counts. In a later analysis, generation probabilities were computed using a VDJ recombination model fitted to out-of-frame rearrangements, and the results were checked against IGoR. In a later analysis, TCR-TCR, TCR-HLA and TCR-CMV co-occurrence was scored with hypergeometric tests, and a repertoire-size bias correction was applied to TCR pairs. To estimate false discovery rates, a later analysis permuted the HLA or CMV assignments 20 times. In a later analysis, co-occurring TCRs were grouped using DBSCAN, with TCRdist sequence similarity added in when clustering inside HLA-allele-positive subsets. Co-occurrence clustering excluded repertoires with fewer than 30,000 or more than 120,000 public chains, plus five with anomalous nucleotide sharing. TCRdb limited this immuneACCESS table to in-frame rearrangements with V and J called. A share of clones is missing; checked studies link under half to unresolved V genes, and the rest is unexplained. From that table come the V and J calls and clone size; the DNA was used to work out D and trimming. Recorded for this sample are 130,000 to 150,000 clones; more than 70% of them occurred a single time. The ten largest clonotypes hold less than 1.5% of the sample.

The specimen was PBMCs. The chain links TRBV19 with TRBJ2-6, with no reliable assignment of the D segment. The sequence was obtained from a male donor in good health and CMV-seropositive. The DNA sequence is as follows: TGTGCCAGTAGTCCCATCTCTGGGGCCAACGTCCTGACTTTC. Protein translation: CASSPISGANVLTF.